Shown below are 19 T cell receptor beta chains from a single sample sequenced in a study of T cell responses to AZD1222 COVID-19 vaccine. Only in-frame clones appear in the TCRdb table, and some are missing; sequencing was by immunoSEQ multiplex PCR. The profile shows more than 75,000 clones, roughly 87% of them singletons. Here the sequenced sample was peripheral blood, taken on day 0 of AZD1222 vaccination. The receptors shown here come from an adult in good health.

This clone was recorded once. The chain combines TRBV30 with TRBJ1-1; D unclear. This CDR3 has 13 amino acids. Germline V lookup: CDR1 GTSNPN, CDR2 SVGIG (reference sequence). V lost 3 bases and J 4 bases, leaving 12 bases between the germline ends. This CDR3 is CAWRWDQVTEAFF. As DNA, the CDR3 is TGTGCCTGGAGATGGGATCAGGTCACTGAAGCTTTCTTT.

This clone showed up just once. The V call is TRBV6-5, the J call TRBJ1-1, with D hard to call. Germline loops: CDR1 MNHEY, CDR2 SVGAGI. This CDR3 has 14 residues. V gave up 4 bases and J gave up 2 bases, with 11 bases separating them. The CDR3 spells CASSLSQTNTEAFF. The CDR3, as DNA: TGTGCCAGCAGTTTGTCACAGACAAACACTGAAGCTTTCTTT.

This clone was recorded only once. The V gene is TRBV5-1, the J gene TRBJ1-2, with D possibly being TRBD1 (6 bases). The germline V gene has CDR1 SGHRS and CDR2 YFSETQ. CDR3 length: 14 amino acids. V dropped 4 bases and J dropped 5 bases, with 15 bases sitting between them. The CDR3 DNA reads as TGCGCCAGCAGCCGCGGGGGCGAGGGATATGGCTACACCTTC. This sequence encodes CASSRGGEGYGYTF.

The chain recombines TRBV11-3 with TRBJ2-3, with D hard to call. The CDR3 consists of 14 residues. V dropped 4 bases and J dropped 8 bases, with 16 bases sitting between them. Germline V gives CDR1 SGHNT, CDR2 YENEEA. The CDR3 DNA reads as TGTGCCAGCAGCTCTTCAAGGGCTACGGGTACGCAGTATTTT. Encoded protein: CASSSSRATGTQYF. Based on the CDR3 plus reference TRBV11-3 and TRBJ2-3, the full variable domain is EAGVVQSPRYKIIEKKQPVAFWCNPISGHNTLYWYLQNLGQGPELLIRYENEEAVDDSQLPKDRFSAERLKGVDSTLKIQPAELGDSAVYLCASSSSRATGTQYFGPGTRLTVL.

The chain combines TRBV28 with TRBJ2-7; 9 nucleotides agree with TRBD2. CDR3 length: 15 amino acids. V gave up 5 bases and J gave up 2 bases; unmatched junction bases: 7. From germline, CDR1 is MDHEN and CDR2 SYDVKM. The CDR3 reads CASSPLAGTPYEQYF. The DNA of the CDR3 is TGTGCCAGCAGTCCTCTAGCGGGGACCCCCTACGAGCAGTACTTC.

The V gene is TRBV9, the J gene TRBJ1-2, with a weak D call TRBD1 (6 bases). The V end was cut by 0 bases, the J end by 0 bases, with 9 bases between. Germline CDR1 reads SGDLS; CDR2 reads YYNGEE. This CDR3 has 15 amino acids. CDR3 DNA sequence: TGTGCCAGCAGCGTAGGGACAGCAACTAACTATGGCTACACCTTC. This translates into CASSVGTATNYGYTF.

The V and J genes are TRBV19 and TRBJ1-1; TRBD1 is a possible D gene (6 bases). V dropped 2 bases and J dropped 3 bases, with 10 bases sitting between them. The length of the CDR3 is 14 residues. From germline, CDR1 is LNHDA and CDR2 SQIVND (reference sequence). CDR3 sequence (DNA): TGTGCCAGTAGTATAATGGGGGGGCACACTGAAGCTTTCTTT. This codes for CASSIMGGHTEAFF.

This clone was observed a handful of times. Within the sample, other DNA sequences also encode this same CDR3. V is TRBV18 and J is TRBJ1-6, with D possibly matching TRBD1 (5 bases). The V gene lost 3 bases and the J gene lost 8 bases, with 8 bases spanning the gap. Germline values: CDR1 KGHSH, CDR2 LQKENI. The CDR3 covers 13 residues. The CDR3 reads CASSPGGDSPLHF. DNA for the CDR3: TGTGCCAGCTCACCTGGGGGGGATTCACCCCTCCACTTT.

V is TRBV7-9 and J is TRBJ2-7; D may be TRBD1 or TRBD2 (6 bases each). The length of the CDR3 is 15 residues. Germline assignment: CDR1 SEHNR and CDR2 FQNEAQ (reference sequence). V was pared by 4 bases and J by 6 bases, with 19 bases between. The CDR3 loop is CASSSAMVPGAEQYF. The CDR3 DNA follows: TGTGCCAGCAGCTCTGCCATGGTCCCGGGGGCCGAGCAGTACTTC.

In nucleotides, the CDR3 is TGTGCCAGCAGCCCCCGAGGGCCCGACTATGGCTACACCTTC. It encodes CASSPRGPDYGYTF. V is TRBV6-6 and J is TRBJ1-2; the D is unclear. Trimming shortened V by 6 bases and J by 3 bases, and 14 bases separated the two germline ends. Germline CDR1 MNHNY, CDR2 SVGAGI (reference sequence). The length of the CDR3 is 14 residues.

This clone was picked up one time. V usage is TRBV3-1 (or the pseudogene TRBV3-2) and J usage is TRBJ2-1; possible D gene TRBD2, 6 bases. The CDR3 is made up of 18 amino acids. Between the trimmed V and J ends, which lost 1 base and 4 bases, there was a span of 20 bases. The germline V gene encodes CDR1 LGHDT and CDR2 YNNKEL (reference sequence). The CDR3 DNA reads TGTGCCAGCAGCCAAGCCATCGGGGCGGGACCCAAATACAATGAGCAGTTCTTC. Its protein product is CASSQAIGAGPKYNEQFF.

The chain joins TRBV28 to TRBJ1-6, with D hard to call. V was shortened by 6 bases and J by 0 bases, with 12 bases between the two germline ends. This CDR3 region has 16 residues. Germline V gene lookup returns CDR1 MDHEN and CDR2 SYDVKM. DNA of the CDR3: TGTGCCAGCAGACTCCATGGGAGCTCCTATAATTCACCCCTCCACTTT. Its protein product is CASRLHGSSYNSPLHF.

V usage is TRBV7-8 and J usage is TRBJ2-1; D gene ambiguous. The CDR3 has 13 residues. Germline-derived CDR1 and CDR2 are SGHVS and FQNEAQ. V lost 3 bases, J lost 7 bases, and 10 bases lay in between. CDR3 coding DNA: TGTGCCAGCAGCTTGTTACAAGGGAATGAGCAGTTCTTC. It yields the protein CASSLLQGNEQFF. Complete variable domain (other parts from reference TRBV7-8 and TRBJ2-1): GAGVSQSPRYKVAKRGQDVALRCDPISGHVSLFWYQQALGQGPEFLTYFQNEAQLDKSGLPSDRFFAERPEGSVSTLKIQRTQQEDSAVYLCASSLLQGNEQFFGPGTRLTVL.

In this sample, this clone turned up a few times. This sequence joins TRBV27 and TRBJ1-1; no firm D call. This CDR3 is built from 13 residues. Germline V gene data show CDR1 as MNHEY and CDR2 as SMNVEV (reference sequence). The V and J ends lost 7 bases and 1 base respectively, with 10 bases between them. CDR3 amino acids: CASIQAGNTEAFF. In DNA form, the CDR3 reads TGTGCCAGCATCCAGGCGGGGAACACTGAAGCTTTCTTT.

The chain has TRBV5-4 and TRBJ2-7; unclear D gene. The ends were cut back, 1 base at V and 2 bases at J, with 4 bases in the middle. The CDR3 consists of 12 residues. Germline V CDR1 and CDR2: SGHNT, YYREEE (reference sequence). CDR3 loop: CASSLSTYEQYF. The CDR3 DNA is TGTGCCAGCAGCTTGAGTACCTACGAGCAGTACTTC.

The chain employs TRBV30 and TRBJ1-3; a weak D match, TRBD1 (6 bases). Germline CDR1 and CDR2: GTSNPN and SVGIG (reference sequence). The CDR3 consists of 14 residues. V was trimmed by 2 bases and J by 1 base, leaving 9 bases between them. CDR3 DNA: TGTGCCTGGAGTCTGGGGACATCTGGAAACACCATATATTTT. Translated: CAWSLGTSGNTIYF.

The chain uses TRBV4-3 and TRBJ2-2; D uncertain. The V end lost 1 base, the J end lost 6 bases, and 6 bases lay between the germline ends. CDR1 and CDR2 (germline): LGHNA, YSLEER. The CDR3 is 13 residues long. The CDR3 reads CASSQVRAGELFF. The CDR3 DNA reads TGCGCCAGCAGCCAAGTTCGGGCCGGGGAGCTGTTTTTT.

This clone occurred once. The chain links TRBV10-3 to TRBJ1-6; 7 bases map to TRBD1. CDR3 length: 13 amino acids. The germline V gene encodes CDR1 ENHRY and CDR2 SYGVKD. The V segment lost 6 bases and the J segment 11 bases; nucleotides outside the gene matches: 7. The CDR3 nucleotides read TGTGCCATCAGCCAACAGGGGTCAACACCCCTCCACTTT. This gives the protein CAISQQGSTPLHF.

This clone has only one observation. The V gene is TRBV30, the J gene TRBJ1-3; no definite D call. Germline CDR1 reads GTSNPN; CDR2 reads SVGIG (reference sequence). V was cut by 2 bases and J by 0 bases, with 5 bases left in between. This CDR3 region has 13 residues. The CDR3: CAWSPSSGNTIYF. The CDR3, as DNA: TGTGCCTGGAGTCCCAGCTCTGGAAACACCATATATTTT.